This TCR beta chain was identified during a study of identical twins. The study's findings and limits: Invariant MAIT and iNKT cells are populations that could partly confound zero-insertion analyses. The abundant beta clonotypes from cord blood had fewer insertions, and memory repertoires had none of this. Excess twin sharing in beta out-of-frame sequences was weaker.

The germline CDR1 and CDR2 sequences are SEHNR and FQNEAQ (reference sequence). CDR3 length: 15 amino acids. V was trimmed by 1 base and J by 5 bases, leaving 12 bases between them. TCRdb passed the 5' RACE reads through MiXCR, listing each CDR3 protein once. This table holds roughly 570,000 distinct CDR3 sequences, just under 10% found once. This clonotype appeared many times. Its antigen is not identified. The data were also submitted as part of a second study, on yellow fever vaccine responses in identical twins. As that study records: Reported findings indicate that twins' vaccine T cell responses seemed partially convergent, partially personalized.

This receptor was obtained from a young woman in good health. The sample was PBMCs. The rearrangement uses TRBV7-9 and TRBJ1-5, with no clear D. As DNA, the CDR3 is TGTGCCAGCAGCTTAGACGGGAGAGGCGATCAGCCCCAGCATTTT. Translated: CASSLDGRGDQPQHF. Full variable domain (rest looked up from reference TRBV7-9 and TRBJ1-5): DTGVSQNPRHKITKRGQNVTFRCDPISEHNRLYWYRQTLGQGPEFLTYFQNEAQLEKSRLLSDRFSAERPKGSFSTLEIQRTEQGDSAMYLCASSLDGRGDQPQHFGDGTRLSIL.